The present T cell receptor (beta chain) was sequenced within a study of blood T cell repertoires in COVID-19. On the study more broadly: Researchers got acute and convalescent COVID-19 samples from the United States, Italy and Spain.

Exposed participants encountered a COVID-19 case during the 2 weeks preceding study entry. Germline CDR1 reads GTSNPN; CDR2 reads SVGIG (reference sequence). Trimming took 4 bases from V and 1 from J, leaving 8 bases between them. The CDR3 length is 13 residues. Original analysis: Amplification from reference gene primers served as the basis for estimated nucleated cell counts. Measured with immunoSEQ multiplex PCR; TCRdb has only the in-frame clones, and not every one. D and trimming come from the DNA, and the V and J calls and clone size come from that table. There are 250,000 or so clones in the sample; approximately 88% occur only once, and 3% to 4% lies in the top ten.

The chain joins TRBV30 to TRBJ1-5; D is uncertain. What was sequenced was PBMCs or T cells enriched from blood (not recorded which). The source is a woman aged 25-40 years who had been exposed to COVID-19. The CDR3 sequence is CAWKSESNQPQHF. CDR3 bases: TGTGCCTGGAAATCAGAAAGCAATCAGCCCCAGCATTTT.